This note documents a single T cell receptor beta chain sequence. As yet, its antigen is unknown. Each of the donors was a healthy bone marrow donor. Use of 60 Vbeta and 13 Jbeta primers characterized the PCR. Produced via immunoSEQ multiplex PCR; TCRdb's table is partial and in-frame only. The top ten hold approximately 15% of the sample, which has approximately 100,000 clones, about three quarters seen once. This sample was included in a study of cytomegalovirus exposure and HLA in healthy donors. Study findings and constraints: CMV serostatus alone was available as immune exposure information. Later findings reportedly placed an Asian-associated ancestry cluster below the approximately 670-donor mean for N-insertions. Earlier results showed most TCR beta V segments being productive about 87% or about 30% of the time.

V was pared by 5 bases and J by 4 bases, with 21 bases between. In germline, CDR1 is SGHVS, CDR2 FNYEAQ. The CDR3 totals 17 residues. The receptor was derived from a man aged 60 to 75 in good health and CMV-seropositive. The chain couples TRBV7-6 to TRBJ2-1; a possible D gene is TRBD2 (5 bases). The sequenced sample consisted of PBMCs. The CDR3 loop reads CASSPNPPEGNYNEQFF. In nucleotides, the CDR3 is TGTGCCAGCAGCCCGAACCCACCTGAGGGAAATTACAATGAGCAGTTCTTC.